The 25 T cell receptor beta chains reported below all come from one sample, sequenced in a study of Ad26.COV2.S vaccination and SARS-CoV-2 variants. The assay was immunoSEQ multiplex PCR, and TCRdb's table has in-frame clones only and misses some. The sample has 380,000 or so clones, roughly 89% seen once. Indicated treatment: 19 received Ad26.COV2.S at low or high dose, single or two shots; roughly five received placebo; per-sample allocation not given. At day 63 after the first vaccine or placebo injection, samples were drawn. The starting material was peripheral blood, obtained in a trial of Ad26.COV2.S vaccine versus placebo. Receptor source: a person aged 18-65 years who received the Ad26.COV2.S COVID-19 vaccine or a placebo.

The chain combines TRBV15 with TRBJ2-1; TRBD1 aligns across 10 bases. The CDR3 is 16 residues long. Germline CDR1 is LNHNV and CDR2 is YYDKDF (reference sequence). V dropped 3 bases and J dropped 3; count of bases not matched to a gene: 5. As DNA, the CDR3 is TGTGCCACCAGCAGTGCTGACAGGGGGCTCTACAATGAGCAGTTCTTC. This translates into CATSSADRGLYNEQFF.

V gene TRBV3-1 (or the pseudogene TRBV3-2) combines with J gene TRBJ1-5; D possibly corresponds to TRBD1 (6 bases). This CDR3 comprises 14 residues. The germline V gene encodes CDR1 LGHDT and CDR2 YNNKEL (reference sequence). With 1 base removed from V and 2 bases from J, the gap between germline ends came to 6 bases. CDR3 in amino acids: CASSQGTGNQPQHF. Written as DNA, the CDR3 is TGTGCCAGCAGCCAAGGGACAGGCAATCAGCCCCAGCATTTT.

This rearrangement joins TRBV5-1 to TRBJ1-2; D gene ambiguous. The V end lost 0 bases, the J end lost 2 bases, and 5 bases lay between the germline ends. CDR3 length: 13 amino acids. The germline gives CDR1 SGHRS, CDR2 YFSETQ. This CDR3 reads CASSLDGNYGYTF. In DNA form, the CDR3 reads TGCGCCAGCAGCTTGGACGGAAACTATGGCTACACCTTC.

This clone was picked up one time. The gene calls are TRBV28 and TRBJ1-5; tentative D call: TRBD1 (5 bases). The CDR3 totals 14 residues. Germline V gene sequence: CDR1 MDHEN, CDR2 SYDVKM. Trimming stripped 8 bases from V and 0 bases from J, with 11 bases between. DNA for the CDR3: TGTGCCAGCTTAGAGGGGTATAGCAATCAGCCCCAGCATTTT. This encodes CASLEGYSNQPQHF. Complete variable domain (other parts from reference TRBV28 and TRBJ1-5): DVKVTQSSRYLVKRTGEKVFLECVQDMDHENMFWYRQDPGLGLRLIYFSYDVKMKEKGDIPEGYSVSREKKERFSLILESASTNQTSMYLCASLEGYSNQPQHFGDGTRLSIL.

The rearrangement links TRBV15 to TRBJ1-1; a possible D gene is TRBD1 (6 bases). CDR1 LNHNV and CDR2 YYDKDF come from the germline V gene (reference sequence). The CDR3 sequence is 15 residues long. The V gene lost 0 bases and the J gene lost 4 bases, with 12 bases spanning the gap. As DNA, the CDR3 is TGTGCCACCAGCAGAGAGGGCAGGGGTGGCACTGAAGCTTTCTTT. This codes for CATSREGRGGTEAFF.

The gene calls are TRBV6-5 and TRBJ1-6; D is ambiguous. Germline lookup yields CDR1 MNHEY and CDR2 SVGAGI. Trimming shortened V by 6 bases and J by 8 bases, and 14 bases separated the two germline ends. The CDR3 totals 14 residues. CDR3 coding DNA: TGTGCCAGCAGACCCTGGGCCTCGGATTCACCCCTCCACTTT. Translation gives CASRPWASDSPLHF.

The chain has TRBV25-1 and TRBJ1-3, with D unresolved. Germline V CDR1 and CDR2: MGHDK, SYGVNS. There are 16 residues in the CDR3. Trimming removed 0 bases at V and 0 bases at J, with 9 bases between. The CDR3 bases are TGTGCCAGCAGTGAATACGGACTCATCTCTGGAAACACCATATATTTT. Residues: CASSEYGLISGNTIYF.

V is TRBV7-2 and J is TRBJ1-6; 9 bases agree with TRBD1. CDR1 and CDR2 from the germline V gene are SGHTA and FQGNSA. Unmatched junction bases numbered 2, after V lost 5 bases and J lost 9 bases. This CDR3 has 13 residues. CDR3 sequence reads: CASSPDRGSPLHF. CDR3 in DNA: TGTGCCAGCAGCCCGGACAGGGGTTCACCCCTCCACTTT.

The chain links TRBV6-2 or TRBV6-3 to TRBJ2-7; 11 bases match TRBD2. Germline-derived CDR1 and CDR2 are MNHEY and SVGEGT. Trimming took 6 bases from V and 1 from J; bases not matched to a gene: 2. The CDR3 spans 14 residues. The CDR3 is CASSGTSGSYEQYF. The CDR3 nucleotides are TGTGCCAGCAGCGGGACTAGCGGTTCCTACGAGCAGTACTTC.

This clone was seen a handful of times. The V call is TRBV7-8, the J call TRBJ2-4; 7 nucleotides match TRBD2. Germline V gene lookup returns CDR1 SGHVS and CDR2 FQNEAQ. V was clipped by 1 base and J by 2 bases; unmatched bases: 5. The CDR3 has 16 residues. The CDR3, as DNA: TGTGCCAGCAGCTTAGTGGGGGGGGGTACCAAAAACATTCAGTACTTC. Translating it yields CASSLVGGGTKNIQYF.

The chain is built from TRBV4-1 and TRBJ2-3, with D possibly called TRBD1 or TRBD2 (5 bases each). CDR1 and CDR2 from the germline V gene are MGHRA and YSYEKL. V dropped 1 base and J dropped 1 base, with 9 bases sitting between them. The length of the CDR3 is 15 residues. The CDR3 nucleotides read TGCGCCAGCAGCCAAGCGGGGACCCGCACAGATACGCAGTATTTT. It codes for CASSQAGTRTDTQYF.

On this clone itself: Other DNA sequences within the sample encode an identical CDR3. The CDR3 protein is CASSLARGGNYGYTF. In DNA, the CDR3 is TGTGCCAGCAGCTTAGCGAGAGGGGGCAACTATGGCTACACCTTC. The chain is built from TRBV7-9 and TRBJ1-2; 7 nucleotides line up with TRBD1. Germline V gene lookup returns CDR1 SEHNR and CDR2 FQNEAQ (reference sequence). V lost 0 bases, J lost 2 bases, and 3 bases stayed unmatched. This CDR3 is 15 amino acids long.

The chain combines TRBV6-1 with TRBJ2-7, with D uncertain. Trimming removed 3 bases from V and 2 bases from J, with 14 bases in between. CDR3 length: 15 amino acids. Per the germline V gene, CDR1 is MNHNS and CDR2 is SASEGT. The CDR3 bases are TGTGCCAGCAGTGACCGCCACGACGGAACCTACGAGCAGTACTTC. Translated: CASSDRHDGTYEQYF.

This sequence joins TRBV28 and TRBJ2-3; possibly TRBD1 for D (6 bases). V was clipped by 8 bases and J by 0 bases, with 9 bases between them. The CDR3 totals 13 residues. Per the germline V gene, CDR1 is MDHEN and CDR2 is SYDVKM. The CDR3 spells CASGQPSTDTQYF. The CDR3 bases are TGTGCCAGCGGACAGCCTAGCACAGATACGCAGTATTTT.

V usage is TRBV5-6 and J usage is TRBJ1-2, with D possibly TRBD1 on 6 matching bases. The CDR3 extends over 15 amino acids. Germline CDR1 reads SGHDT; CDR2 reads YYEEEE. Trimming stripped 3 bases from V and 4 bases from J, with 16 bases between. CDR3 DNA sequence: TGTGCCAGCAGCTCTCAAGGGGGAGCGGTCTATGGCTACACCTTC. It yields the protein CASSSQGGAVYGYTF.

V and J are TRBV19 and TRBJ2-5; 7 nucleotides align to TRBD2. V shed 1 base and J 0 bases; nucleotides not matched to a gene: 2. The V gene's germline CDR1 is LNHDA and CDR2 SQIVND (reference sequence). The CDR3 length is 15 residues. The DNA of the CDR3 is TGTGCCAGTAGTATAGGCCTAGCGGACCAAGAGACCCAGTACTTC. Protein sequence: CASSIGLADQETQYF.

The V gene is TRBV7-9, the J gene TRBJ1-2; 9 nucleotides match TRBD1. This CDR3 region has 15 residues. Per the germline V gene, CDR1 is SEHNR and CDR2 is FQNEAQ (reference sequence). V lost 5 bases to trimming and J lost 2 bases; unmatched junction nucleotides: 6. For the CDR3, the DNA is TGTGCCAGCAGCCCTTGGGACAGGGCAAACTATGGCTACACCTTC. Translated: CASSPWDRANYGYTF. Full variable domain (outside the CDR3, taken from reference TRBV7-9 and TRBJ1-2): DTGVSQNPRHKITKRGQNVTFRCDPISEHNRLYWYRQTLGQGPEFLTYFQNEAQLEKSRLLSDRFSAERPKGSFSTLEIQRTEQGDSAMYLCASSPWDRANYGYTFGSGTRLTVV.

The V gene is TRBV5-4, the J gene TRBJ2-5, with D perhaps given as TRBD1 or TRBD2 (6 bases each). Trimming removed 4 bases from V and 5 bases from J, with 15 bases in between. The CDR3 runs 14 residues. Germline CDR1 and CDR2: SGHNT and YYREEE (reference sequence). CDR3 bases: TGTGCCAGCAGCCGAGCCGGGGGCCGGGAGACCCAGTACTTC. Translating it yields CASSRAGGRETQYF.

CDR3 sequence reads: CAWSVGDREKLFF. The CDR3 DNA reads as TGTGCCTGGAGTGTAGGGGACAGGGAAAAACTGTTTTTT. The chain recombines TRBV30 with TRBJ1-4; 8 positions match TRBD1. The V gene end was trimmed by 0 bases and the J gene end by 8 bases; junction bases not matched to a gene: 2. In germline, CDR1 is GTSNPN, CDR2 SVGIG (reference sequence). The CDR3 runs 13 residues.

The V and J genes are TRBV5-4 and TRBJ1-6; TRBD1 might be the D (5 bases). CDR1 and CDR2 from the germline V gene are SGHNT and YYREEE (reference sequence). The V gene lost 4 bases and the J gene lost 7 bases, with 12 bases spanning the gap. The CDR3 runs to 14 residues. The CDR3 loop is CASSEGLFNSPLHF. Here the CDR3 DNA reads TGTGCCAGCAGCGAGGGACTTTTCAATTCACCCCTCCACTTT. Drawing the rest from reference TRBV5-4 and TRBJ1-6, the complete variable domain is ETGVTQSPTHLIKTRGQQVTLRCSSQSGHNTVSWYQQALGQGPQFIFQYYREEENGRGNFPPRFSGLQFPNYSSELNVNALELDDSALYLCASSEGLFNSPLHFGNGTRLTVT.

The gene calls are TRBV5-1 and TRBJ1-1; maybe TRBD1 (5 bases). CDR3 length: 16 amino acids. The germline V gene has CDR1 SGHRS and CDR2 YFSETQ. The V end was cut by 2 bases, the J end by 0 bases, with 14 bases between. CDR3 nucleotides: TGCGCCAGCAGCTTTATATACGGAGGGGTGAACACTGAAGCTTTCTTT. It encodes CASSFIYGGVNTEAFF. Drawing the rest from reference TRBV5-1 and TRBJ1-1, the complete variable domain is KAGVTQTPRYLIKTRGQQVTLSCSPISGHRSVSWYQQTPGQGLQFLFEYFSETQRNKGNFPGRFSGRQFSNSRSEMNVSTLELGDSALYLCASSFIYGGVNTEAFFGQGTRLTVV.

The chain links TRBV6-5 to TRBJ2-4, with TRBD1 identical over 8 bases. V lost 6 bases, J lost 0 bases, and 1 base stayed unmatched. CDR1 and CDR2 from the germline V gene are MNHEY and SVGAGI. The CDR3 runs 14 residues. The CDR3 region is CASRQGAAKNIQYF. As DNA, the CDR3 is TGTGCCAGCAGGCAGGGGGCAGCCAAAAACATTCAGTACTTC.

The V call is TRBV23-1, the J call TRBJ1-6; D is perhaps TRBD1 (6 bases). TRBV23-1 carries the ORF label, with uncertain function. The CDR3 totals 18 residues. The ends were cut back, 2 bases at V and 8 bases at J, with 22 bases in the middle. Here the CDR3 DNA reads TGCGCCAGCAGTCAACCTCCCTGTACCAGGGGCCGATATTCACCCCTCCACTTT. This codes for CASSQPPCTRGRYSPLHF.

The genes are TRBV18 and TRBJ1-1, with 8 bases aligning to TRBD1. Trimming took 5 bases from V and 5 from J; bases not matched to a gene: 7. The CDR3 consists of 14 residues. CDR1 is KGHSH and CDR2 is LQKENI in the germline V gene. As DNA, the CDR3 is TGTGCCAGCTCAATGGACAGGGCACTTACTGAAGCTTTCTTT. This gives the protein CASSMDRALTEAFF.

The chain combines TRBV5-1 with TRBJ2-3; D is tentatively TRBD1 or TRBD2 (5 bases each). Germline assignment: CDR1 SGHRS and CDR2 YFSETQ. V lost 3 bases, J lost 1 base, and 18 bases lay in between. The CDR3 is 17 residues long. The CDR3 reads CASSSEGTRVGTDTQYF. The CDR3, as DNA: TGCGCCAGCAGCTCCGAGGGCACCAGGGTGGGCACAGATACGCAGTATTTT.